These 25 T cell receptor beta chains originate from one sample sequenced in a study of T cells in Graves' hyperthyroidism and ophthalmopathy. The source material, RNA transcripts, was used to amplify TCR beta CDR3 regions. RT-PCR in the first round (using the HTBI primer set) targeted the TCR CDR3. MiXCR, applied by TCRdb to the multiplex PCR reads, yields one record per CDR3 protein. The table includes about 660,000 distinct CDR3 sequences, 45% detected once. The sequencing input was peripheral blood or thyroid tissue (not recorded which). These receptor sequences come from an adult man with Graves' disease, either hyperthyroidism or ophthalmopathy (not recorded which).

This clonotype is a singleton in its sample. The CDR3 carries no conserved terminal phenylalanine or tryptophan, so it likely arises from a read error. The chain employs TRBV9 and TRBJ1-2; perhaps TRBD1 as D (6 bases). V lost 4 bases to trimming and J lost 4 bases, with 17 bases between them. Germline loops: CDR1 SGDLS, CDR2 YYNGEE. The CDR3 consists of 15 residues. CDR3 residues: CASSQGWGGAYGYTL. CDR3 nucleotide sequence: TGTGCCAGCAGCCAAGGCTGGGGGGGCGCCTATGGCTACACCTTA.

This clonotype has only one observation. A much larger clone differs from this one at a single base, so this may be a read error. No conserved phenylalanine or tryptophan ends this CDR3, so it is likely a read error. The chain links TRBV2 to TRBJ2-5, with 8 bases aligning to TRBD1. The CDR3 consists of 16 residues. Germline values: CDR1 SNHLY, CDR2 FYNNEI. Trimming cost V 1 base and J 2 bases; bases outside gene matches: 6. CDR3 nucleotides: TGTGCCAGCAGTGAAGGGACCAACAGGGGGCAAGAGACCCAGTACCTC. It translates to CASSEGTNRGQETQYL.

The CDR3 DNA follows: TGTGCCAGCAGTCCGCGGGGAGGGATGTATAGCAATCAGCCCCAGCATTTT. Translating gives CASSPRGGMYSNQPQHF. V and J are TRBV6-1 and TRBJ1-5; D gene unclear. Germline lookup yields CDR1 MNHNS and CDR2 SASEGT. Trimming took off 5 bases at V and 0 bases at J, with 17 bases between the two ends. There are 17 residues in the CDR3.

This clonotype appeared a few times. The genes are TRBV7-2 and TRBJ2-7, with unresolved D. The CDR3 totals 15 residues. Germline loops: CDR1 SGHTA, CDR2 FQGNSA. The V end lost 2 bases, the J end lost 4 bases, and 15 bases lay between the germline ends. CDR3 residues: CASSLTGRKGYEQYF. CDR3 sequence (DNA): TGTGCCAGCAGCTTAACCGGCCGGAAGGGATACGAGCAGTACTTC.

The V gene is TRBV2, the J gene TRBJ2-7, with TRBD2 matching 7 bases. Germline CDR1 SNHLY, CDR2 FYNNEI. Unmatched junction bases numbered 13, after V lost 6 bases and J lost 5 bases. CDR3 size: 15 residues. CDR3 sequence reads: CASSLESGAGNEQYF. The CDR3 bases are TGTGCCAGCAGCTTAGAGAGCGGGGCCGGGAACGAGCAGTACTTC. The complete variable domain, with remaining parts taken from reference TRBV2 and TRBJ2-7, reads EPEVTQTPSHQVTQMGQEVILRCVPISNHLYFYWYRQILGQKVEFLVSFYNNEISEKSEIFDDQFSVERPDGSNFTLKIRSTKLEDSAMYFCASSLESGAGNEQYFGPGTRLTVT.

The sample holds many counts of this clonotype. The chain couples TRBV10-3 to TRBJ1-2, with TRBD1 matching over 9 bases. The CDR3 runs to 15 residues. With V trimmed by 0 bases and J by 8 bases, 7 bases remained unmatched. Germline loops: CDR1 ENHRY, CDR2 SYGVKD. The CDR3 loop is CAISESTGGAKGYTF. The DNA of the CDR3 is TGTGCCATCAGTGAGTCCACAGGGGGCGCCAAGGGCTACACCTTC.

The V gene is TRBV10-3, the J gene TRBJ2-7, with 9 nucleotides matching TRBD1. V was clipped by 0 bases and J by 6 bases; unmatched bases: 6. CDR3 length: 15 residues. Germline CDR1 ENHRY, CDR2 SYGVKD. The CDR3 bases are TGTGCCATCAGTGAGTCAACAGGGGGCCAGCTCGAGCAGTACTTC. Encoded protein: CAISESTGGQLEQYF.

CDR3 DNA: TGTGCCAGCAGCTCACCGGGACTGCGCAACCAAGAGACCCAGTACTTC. This codes for CASSSPGLRNQETQYF. The V and J genes are TRBV7-9 and TRBJ2-5, with D perhaps TRBD2 (6 bases). This CDR3 has 16 residues. Germline CDR1 and CDR2: SEHNR and FQNEAQ (reference sequence). V lost 4 bases and J lost 0, with 15 bases in between.

The rearrangement uses TRBV20-1 and TRBJ1-6; D remains unclear. Germline CDR1 DFQATT, CDR2 SNEGSKA (reference sequence). V lost 1 base and J 0 bases, leaving 13 bases between the germline ends. The CDR3 has 17 amino acids. The CDR3 region is CSARAATESSYNSPLHF. The DNA of the CDR3 is TGCAGTGCTAGAGCGGCGACGGAGAGCTCCTATAATTCACCCCTCCACTTT.

This clonotype appeared many times. J is TRBJ1-3 and V is TRBV2, with D perhaps matching TRBD1 (6 bases). Germline CDR1 and CDR2: SNHLY and FYNNEI. The CDR3 extends over 12 amino acids. V was clipped by 7 bases and J by 5 bases, with 9 bases between them. CDR3 bases: TGTGCCAGCAATCAGGGGAGAAACACCATATATTTT. It translates to CASNQGRNTIYF.

This clonotype was seen a handful of times. The chain recombines TRBV5-5 with TRBJ1-1; TRBD1 might be the D (6 bases). The CDR3 totals 15 residues. CDR1 is SGHKS, CDR2 YYEKEE, per germline (reference sequence). Trimming shortened V by 3 bases and J by 7 bases, and 19 bases separated the two germline ends. The CDR3 DNA is TGTGCCAGCAGCTCACGCACCCGGACAGCACTTGAAGCTTTCTTT. This sequence encodes CASSSRTRTALEAFF.

The chain is built from TRBV7-8 and TRBJ2-2; 9 bases align to TRBD1. With V trimmed by 4 bases and J by 2 bases, 2 bases remained unmatched. Germline V gene lookup returns CDR1 SGHVS and CDR2 FQNEAQ. The CDR3 is 15 residues long. The CDR3 DNA is TGTGCCAGCAGCTGGGGACAGGGAAACACCGGGGAGCTGTTTTTT. Encoded protein: CASSWGQGNTGELFF.

This clonotype showed up just a few times. A much larger clone differs from this one at a single base, so this may be a read error. In DNA, the CDR3 is TGCAGTGCTAGGGACATGGAGACCCAGTACTTC. Translation: CSARDMETQYF. V is TRBV20-1 and J is TRBJ2-5; the D gene is possibly TRBD1 (5 bases). The V end was cut by 3 bases, the J end by 5 bases, with 7 bases between. Germline V CDR1 and CDR2: DFQATT, SNEGSKA (reference sequence). This CDR3 is 11 amino acids long.

This clonotype came up many times. The chain has TRBV7-6 and TRBJ2-5; D may be TRBD2 (5 bases). V lost 1 base, J lost 4 bases, and 10 bases lay in between. The CDR3 runs 14 residues. CDR1 is SGHVS, CDR2 FNYEAQ, per germline. Here the CDR3 reads CASSLVPGRETQYF. The CDR3 nucleotides are TGTGCCAGCAGCTTAGTGCCGGGAAGAGAGACCCAGTACTTC. The full variable domain, rest sourced from reference TRBV7-6 and TRBJ2-5, is GAGVSQSPRYKVTKRGQDVALRCDPISGHVSLYWYRQALGQGPEFLTYFNYEAQQDKSGLPNDRFSAERPEGSISTLTIQRTEQRDSAMYRCASSLVPGRETQYFGPGTRLLVL.

This clonotype was detected only a few times. The chain employs TRBV6-5 and TRBJ1-5; D is undetermined. There are 14 residues in the CDR3. The germline V and J ends were trimmed by 6 bases and 4 bases, with 13 bases remaining between them. Germline-derived CDR1 and CDR2 are MNHEY and SVGAGI. This CDR3 is CASRPRQRNQPQHF. The CDR3, as DNA: TGTGCCAGCAGGCCTCGACAACGGAATCAGCCCCAGCATTTT.

This clonotype was detected a few times. The rearrangement joins TRBV2 to TRBJ1-5; D unresolved. The CDR3 covers 13 residues. Germline CDR1 SNHLY, CDR2 FYNNEI. V was clipped by 0 bases and J by 7 bases, with 7 bases between them. CDR3 protein: CASSEAQVQPQHF. DNA for the CDR3: TGTGCCAGCAGTGAAGCTCAGGTCCAGCCCCAGCATTTT.

This clonotype was observed a few times. V and J are TRBV12-3 or TRBV12-4 and TRBJ2-5; TRBD2 is a possible D gene (6 bases). The CDR3 spans 13 residues. V was clipped by 4 bases and J by 9 bases, with 15 bases between them. CDR3 amino acids: CASSSVGGMAQYF. DNA for the CDR3: TGTGCCAGCAGTTCTGTGGGCGGGATGGCCCAGTACTTC.

In DNA form, the CDR3 reads TGTGCCAGCAGCCAAGTTGACGGATCACGAAACACCATATATTTT. This encodes CASSQVDGSRNTIYF. J is TRBJ1-3 and V is TRBV7-2; D ambiguous. Germline V gene sequence: CDR1 SGHTA, CDR2 FQGNSA. V lost 5 bases, J lost 5 bases, and 16 bases lay in between. CDR3 length: 15 amino acids. Together with reference TRBV7-2 and TRBJ1-3, the CDR3 gives the full variable domain: GAGVSQSPSNKVTEKGKDVELRCDPISGHTALYWYRQSLGQGLEFLIYFQGNSAPDKSGLPSDRFSAERTGGSVSTLTIQRTQQEDSAVYLCASSQVDGSRNTIYFGEGSWLTVV.

The V call is TRBV2, the J call TRBJ2-5, with D tentatively TRBD2 (6 bases). This CDR3 spans 16 amino acids. Deletions cut 6 bases from V and 4 bases from J, with 21 bases between. The germline V gene encodes CDR1 SNHLY and CDR2 FYNNEI. The CDR3 nucleotides read TGTGCCAGCAGCCGCACGTTGAGTATGGGAGGAGAGACCCAGTACTTC. It encodes CASSRTLSMGGETQYF.

This clonotype was seen many times. The J gene is TRBJ1-2, the V gene TRBV2, with 9 bases aligning to TRBD1. After removal of 6 bases from V and 5 bases from J, the junction contained 10 bases not matched to a gene. Germline CDR1 and CDR2: SNHLY and FYNNEI. This CDR3 spans 15 amino acids. In nucleotides, the CDR3 is TGTGCCAGCAGGGGGACAGGGAAGGAGATTTATGGCTACACCTTC. Translation: CASRGTGKEIYGYTF.

The V call is TRBV5-4, the J call TRBJ1-2; no clear D. The CDR3 loop spans 14 amino acids. Germline CDR1 SGHNT, CDR2 YYREEE (reference sequence). Trimming removed 5 bases at V and 5 bases at J, with 16 bases between. CDR3 sequence (DNA): TGTGCCAGCAGGGCACCGGGAAACTTGTATGGCTACACCTTC. It yields the protein CASRAPGNLYGYTF.

The chain employs TRBV29-1 and TRBJ1-4; TRBD1 matches 12 bases. The CDR3 is made up of 14 amino acids. V lost 7 bases to trimming and J lost 7 bases; unmatched junction nucleotides: 7. CDR1 SQVTM and CDR2 ANQGSEA come from the germline V gene. Written as DNA, the CDR3 is TGCAGCGGCCGGGACAGGGGGCCGGGTGAAAAACTGTTTTTT. Amino acids: CSGRDRGPGEKLFF.

J is TRBJ1-2 and V is TRBV19; D is undetermined. The CDR3 loop spans 12 amino acids. V lost 8 bases and J lost 6, with 13 bases in between. Germline V gene lookup returns CDR1 LNHDA and CDR2 SQIVND (reference sequence). The CDR3 protein is CASQYGADGYTF. Here the CDR3 DNA reads TGTGCCAGTCAATACGGTGCGGATGGCTACACCTTC.

This clonotype was picked up a small number of times. The genes are TRBV20-1 and TRBJ1-4; TRBD1 might be the D (5 bases). The CDR3 extends over 14 amino acids. The germline gives CDR1 DFQATT, CDR2 SNEGSKA (reference sequence). With 0 bases removed from V and 1 base from J, the gap between germline ends came to 6 bases. CDR3 nucleotide sequence: TGCAGTGCTAGAGAGGGGGGAACTAATGAAAAACTGTTTTTT. Residues: CSAREGGTNEKLFF.

This clonotype appeared a few times. J is TRBJ2-5 and V is TRBV14, with D possibly being TRBD1 (5 bases). V was pared by 3 bases and J by 0 bases, with 8 bases between. Germline CDR1 is SGHDN and CDR2 is FVKESK. This CDR3 contains 14 residues. The CDR3 DNA is TGTGCCAGCAGCCATCAGGGCTACCAAGAGACCCAGTACTTC. Protein product: CASSHQGYQETQYF.